A selection of T cell receptor beta chains follows, all from one sample in a study of early stage breast cancer tumors. Libraries were prepared by immunoSEQ multiplex PCR; TCRdb keeps only in-frame clonotypes and omits some of them. Among just over 70,000 clones listed, around 85% were seen once. Sequenced input: blood. These receptors were obtained from a person between 60 and 69 years old with breast cancer. The CDR3 runs from the conserved cysteine through the conserved F or W. A D gene is named only where the DNA matches it firmly. Only some rows state a clone size, as once, few, many or a class for expanded clones.

v_gene	d_gene	j_gene	abundance	CDR3aa	CDR3nt
TRBV25-1	.	TRBJ1-6	few	CASKGSSGSPLHF	TGTGCCAGCAAAGGTTCATCAGGTTCACCCCTCCACTTT
TRBV6-6	.	TRBJ2-5	.	CASSRPVGDQETQYF	TGTGCCAGCAGTCGACCAGTGGGAGACCAAGAGACCCAGTACTTC
TRBV4-2	.	TRBJ2-2	once	CASSIRVPMNTGELFF	TGTGCCAGCAGCATCCGTGTACCCATGAACACCGGGGAGCTGTTTTTT
TRBV7-2	.	TRBJ1-1	.	CASSPSGGRGTEAFF	TGTGCCAGCAGCCCTTCCGGGGGGCGAGGCACTGAAGCTTTCTTT
TRBV7-8	TRBD1	TRBJ2-1	.	CASSLGQGGFSEQFF	TGTGCCAGCAGCTTGGGACAGGGGGGGTTTAGTGAGCAGTTCTTC
TRBV28	.	TRBJ1-1	.	CASSSVGHPNTEAFF	TGTGCCAGCAGTTCTGTGGGACACCCGAACACTGAAGCTTTCTTT
TRBV19	.	TRBJ1-2	.	CASSMGEGYTF	TGTGCCAGTAGTATGGGTGAAGGCTACACCTTC
TRBV7-6	.	TRBJ2-7	.	CASSRAPGAGHTHYEQYF	TGTGCCAGCAGCCGAGCCCCAGGGGCAGGGCATACACACTACGAGCAGTACTTC
TRBV5-6	TRBD2	TRBJ2-7	.	CASSLLFSGVYEQYF	TGTGCCAGCAGCTTGTTGTTTAGCGGGGTTTACGAGCAGTACTTC
TRBV6-6	.	TRBJ1-2	.	CASTDRSHGYTF	TGTGCCAGCACCGACAGGTCTCATGGCTACACCTTC
TRBV19	.	TRBJ2-1	.	CASNYGYAQFF	TGTGCCAGTAATTACGGTTACGCGCAGTTCTTC
TRBV19	.	TRBJ1-1	few	CASRDGLSHTEAFF	TGTGCCAGTAGGGACGGGTTATCGCACACTGAAGCTTTCTTT
TRBV30	TRBD2	TRBJ2-7	.	CAWSVLELAGVGYEQYF	TGTGCCTGGAGTGTACTGGAGTTAGCGGGAGTGGGATACGAGCAGTACTTC
TRBV15	.	TRBJ2-3	.	CATSGGSALDF	TGTGCCACCAGCGGGGGGTCTGCCCTGGATTTT
TRBV5-4	.	TRBJ2-6	.	CASSLGLDSGANVLTF	TGTGCCAGCAGCTTGGGGCTAGACTCTGGGGCCAACGTCCTGACTTTC
TRBV18	.	TRBJ1-6	.	CASSPGVFSSPLHF	TGTGCCAGCTCACCAGGGGTTTTCAGTTCACCCCTCCACTTT
TRBV2	.	TRBJ2-1	.	CASRFQGGDEQFF	TGTGCCAGCAGATTCCAGGGGGGCGATGAGCAGTTCTTC
TRBV12-2	.	TRBJ2-2	.	CASRLALRGNTGELFF	TGTGCAAGTCGCTTAGCGCTCAGGGGGAACACCGGGGAGCTGTTTTTT
TRBV4-2	.	TRBJ1-3	.	CASSQATPGSSGNTIYF	TGTGCCAGCAGCCAAGCGACACCTGGGAGCTCTGGAAACACCATATATTTT
TRBV28	TRBD1	TRBJ1-2	.	CASDTGVTSGYTF	TGTGCCAGCGACACAGGGGTGACGTCTGGCTACACCTTC
TRBV28	.	TRBJ2-2	.	CASRGTTATTGELFF	TGTGCCAGCAGGGGAACGACAGCGACCACCGGGGAGCTGTTTTTT
TRBV5-1	.	TRBJ1-2	.	CASSLETSESGYTF	TGCGCCAGCAGCTTGGAAACCAGCGAATCTGGCTACACCTTC
TRBV5-5	TRBD1	TRBJ1-2	.	CASSSVGGGLYGYTF	TGTGCCAGCAGCTCCGTGGGAGGGGGCCTGTATGGCTACACCTTC
TRBV5-1	TRBD1	TRBJ2-1	few	CASSLLRTGGNEQFF	TGCGCCAGCAGCTTGCTTCGGACAGGGGGAAATGAGCAGTTCTTC
TRBV6-1	.	TRBJ2-1	.	CASEDTRGFYNEQFF	TGTGCCAGCGAGGATACTAGGGGGTTCTACAATGAGCAGTTCTTC
TRBV14	TRBD1	TRBJ1-2	.	CASSQGQGRSYGYTF	TGTGCCAGCAGCCAGGGACAGGGGAGGTCCTATGGCTACACCTTC
TRBV2	.	TRBJ2-5	.	CASKGAETQYF	TGTGCCAGCAAAGGGGCGGAGACCCAGTACTTC
TRBV5-3	TRBD2	TRBJ2-3	.	CARGPSGRRDTQYF	TGTGCCAGAGGTCCTAGCGGGAGGAGGGATACGCAGTATTTT
TRBV6-5	.	TRBJ2-4	.	CASSRDWENIQYF	TGTGCCAGCAGTCGGGACTGGGAAAACATTCAGTACTTC
TRBV19	.	TRBJ2-3	.	CASRPDTDTQYF	TGTGCCAGTAGACCCGACACAGATACGCAGTATTTT
TRBV30	.	TRBJ1-1	.	CAWSPLGGGEAFF	TGTGCCTGGAGCCCCCTTGGGGGCGGAGAGGCTTTCTTT
TRBV2	.	TRBJ2-5	.	CASNMGETQYF	TGTGCCAGCAACATGGGGGAGACCCAGTACTTC
TRBV18	.	TRBJ2-2	.	CASSPRGTGELFF	TGTGCCAGCTCACCCAGGGGCACCGGGGAGCTGTTTTTT
TRBV28	.	TRBJ2-7	.	CASTQGGGRYEQYF	TGTGCCAGCACCCAGGGGGGAGGGCGGTACGAGCAGTACTTC
TRBV6-5	.	TRBJ2-5	.	CASSYSRRETQYF	TGTGCCAGCAGTTACTCCCGTAGAGAGACCCAGTACTTC
TRBV5-1	TRBD1	TRBJ1-2	.	CASSPGQGTNYGYTF	TGCGCCAGCAGCCCTGGACAGGGGACTAACTATGGCTACACCTTC
TRBV6-1	.	TRBJ1-2	.	CASSSRYGYTF	TGTGCCAGCAGCTCACGGTATGGCTACACCTTC
TRBV7-9	.	TRBJ2-2	few	CASSPERDRGELFF	TGTGCCAGCAGCCCCGAGAGGGATCGCGGGGAGCTGTTTTTT
TRBV6-1	.	TRBJ2-5	.	CASSEGATQETQYF	TGTGCCAGCAGTGAAGGGGCAACCCAAGAGACCCAGTACTTC
TRBV7-9	.	TRBJ2-3	.	CASSLGDSSTDTQYF	TGTGCCAGCAGCTTAGGGGACTCTAGCACAGATACGCAGTATTTT
TRBV10-3	TRBD1	TRBJ1-4	.	CAISESRTGVVGLFF	TGTGCCATCAGTGAGTCTAGGACAGGGGTCGTTGGGCTGTTTTTT
TRBV7-9	.	TRBJ2-6	.	CASSLARMLGANVLTF	TGTGCCAGCAGCTTGGCCCGTATGCTTGGGGCCAACGTCCTGACTTTC
TRBV6-5	TRBD1	TRBJ1-5	.	CASRPDRVGQPQHF	TGTGCCAGCAGACCCGACAGGGTCGGTCAGCCCCAGCATTTT
TRBV5-5	TRBD2	TRBJ2-7	.	CASSFGRRYEQYF	TGTGCCAGCAGCTTCGGGAGGCGATACGAGCAGTACTTC
TRBV19	TRBD2	TRBJ2-7	.	CASNSGSWTHEQYF	TGTGCCAGTAATAGCGGGAGTTGGACCCACGAGCAGTACTTC
TRBV18	TRBD2	TRBJ2-7	.	CASSRSGSSYEQYF	TGTGCCAGCTCACGAAGCGGGAGCTCCTACGAGCAGTACTTC
TRBV2	.	TRBJ1-4	.	CASTRSLWSEKLFF	TGTGCCAGCACCAGGTCCCTATGGAGTGAAAAACTGTTTTTT
TRBV7-2	.	TRBJ1-1	.	CASSLPLARGTEAFF	TGTGCCAGCAGCTTACCTCTGGCGCGTGGCACTGAAGCTTTCTTT
TRBV5-6	.	TRBJ1-1	.	CASSLDRRKAFF	TGTGCCAGCAGCTTGGACAGAAGGAAGGCTTTCTTT
TRBV5-1	.	TRBJ1-1	.	CASSIGVNTEAFF	TGCGCCAGCAGCATAGGTGTCAACACTGAAGCTTTCTTT